This TCR beta chain was profiled in a study of T cells in Graves' hyperthyroidism and ophthalmopathy. Whole-study context: Peripheral blood draws took place at initial diagnosis, ahead of any treatment.

With regard to this clonotype: Its antigen remains unidentified.

Not enrolled were patients with uncontrolled infection, other autoimmune disease, pregnancy or lactation. A roughly 9.7 ml volume of fresh peripheral blood provided the PBMCs. Trimming removed 4 bases from V and 6 bases from J; junction bases left unmatched: 4. Germline CDR1 and CDR2: SGDLS and YYNGEE. There are 14 residues in the CDR3. Researchers took RNA transcripts and amplified the TCR beta CDR3 regions from them. The TCR CDR3 first-round RT-PCR relied on the HTBI primer set. TCRdb analysed the multiplex PCR reads with MiXCR anew, one entry per CDR3 protein. This sample yields about 270,000 distinct CDR3 sequences, of which around 22% are seen a single time; 50% to 75% belongs to the top ten. Broader study findings: Most thyroid clonotypes that were expanded above 0.001 also turned up in blood.

Sequenced material: blood. This chain links TRBV9 with TRBJ2-7; 13 bases agree with TRBD2. This TCR was sampled from a man aged 30-40 years with Graves' ophthalmopathy. CDR3 sequence (DNA): TGTGCCAGCAGCTTGGGACTAGCGGGATCCGAGCAGTACTTC. It is translated as CASSLGLAGSEQYF. Full variable domain (rest looked up from reference TRBV9 and TRBJ2-7): DSGVTQTPKHLITATGQRVTLRCSPRSGDLSVYWYQQSLDQGLQFLIQYYNGEERAKGNILERFSAQQFPDLHSELNLSSLELGDSALYFCASSLGLAGSEQYFGPGTRLTVT.